Listed below are T cell receptor beta chains from one sample, sequenced in a study of naive and memory T cell subsets. TCRdb fed the UMI-ligation and nested PCR reads into MiXCR, producing one record per CDR3 protein. The sample consists of over 65,000 distinct CDR3 sequences, around 9% of them appearing once. The sample taken for sequencing was naive CD8+ T cells from blood. The receptors here all came from a human donor in good health. Both conserved end residues are part of each CDR3. A D gene is named only where the DNA matches it firmly. The listing skips clone size in some rows; elsewhere it reads once, few, many or a size class.

>TRBJ2-5|NA|TRBV4-3|TRBD1
TGCGCCAGCAGCCAAGAGATTGACAGGGCCCCTCAAGAGACCCAGTACTTC
CASSQEIDRAPQETQYF
>TRBJ2-7|many|TRBV6-5|NA
TGTGCCAGCAGTTACGGGGTTTCCTACGAGCAGTACTTC
CASSYGVSYEQYF
>TRBJ2-1|few|TRBV14|TRBD2
TGTGCCAGCAGCCAAGATTTGGTAGCGGGAGTAAAGAATGAGCAGTTCTTC
CASSQDLVAGVKNEQFF
>TRBJ2-7|many|TRBV4-3|TRBD2
TGCGCCAGCAGCCAGGGACTAGCGGGAGTCTACGAGCAGTACTTC
CASSQGLAGVYEQYF
>TRBJ1-2|many|TRBV29-1|NA
TGCAGCGTCGGGTTTGAAAACTATGGCTACACCTTC
CSVGFENYGYTF
>TRBJ2-3|few|TRBV12-3/TRBV12-4|NA
TGTGCCAGCAGTTCGGAAGGCGGCACAGATACGCAGTATTTT
CASSSEGGTDTQYF
>TRBJ2-1|NA|TRBV20-1|TRBD2
TGCAGTGCTAGAGATGCTAGCGGCAATGAGCAGTTCTTC
CSARDASGNEQFF
>TRBJ2-5|many|TRBV5-1|NA
TGCGCCAGCAGCCCCGTACTAGCCGATGAGACCCAGTACTTC
CASSPVLADETQYF
>TRBJ2-1|NA|TRBV29-1|TRBD2
TGCAGCGTTGATGGCGGGAGCTACAATGAGCAGTTCTTC
CSVDGGSYNEQFF
>TRBJ2-1|few|TRBV7-8|NA
TGTGCCAGCAGCTCTAGGGTCAATGAGCAGTTCTTC
CASSSRVNEQFF
>TRBJ2-7|few|TRBV5-6|NA
TGTGCCAGCAGCTTGGGGACAAGTCCCTACGAGCAGTACTTC
CASSLGTSPYEQYF
>TRBJ1-2|many|TRBV13|TRBD1
TGTGCCAGCAGCCACGGGACAGAATATGGCTACACCTTC
CASSHGTEYGYTF
>TRBJ1-5|few|TRBV15|TRBD1
TGTGCCACCAGCGCCGGACAGGGCGGGCAGCCCCAGCATTTT
CATSAGQGGQPQHF
>TRBJ1-1|few|TRBV5-6|NA
TGTGCCAGCAGCTTAACCCCTCAGAACACTGAAGCTTTCTTT
CASSLTPQNTEAFF
>TRBJ1-2|many|TRBV7-6|NA
TGTGCCAGCAGCCCTGGTCCGAACTATGGCTACACCTTC
CASSPGPNYGYTF
>TRBJ2-7|NA|TRBV5-1|NA
TGCGCCAGCAGCTCGGGAATAGACGGTGAGCAGTACTTC
CASSSGIDGEQYF
>TRBJ2-5|NA|TRBV7-9|TRBD1
TGTGCCAGCAGCTTAGATCGACAGGGTGGAGAGACCCAGTACTTC
CASSLDRQGGETQYF
>TRBJ1-1|NA|TRBV2|NA
TGTGCCAGCAGTGAATTCGGAGTGAACACTGAAGCTTTCTTT
CASSEFGVNTEAFF
>TRBJ2-7|NA|TRBV29-1|NA
TGCAGCGTTGACGGCGGCTACAACTACGAGCAGTACTTC
CSVDGGYNYEQYF
>TRBJ2-3|NA|TRBV30|NA
TGTGCCTGGAGTGTACACGACGGCCTGAGCACAGATACGCAGTATTTT
CAWSVHDGLSTDTQYF
>TRBJ2-2|few|TRBV27|TRBD2
TGTGCCAGCAGTACGGGACTAGCGGACACCGGGGAGCTGTTTTTT
CASSTGLADTGELFF
>TRBJ1-5|many|TRBV2|TRBD1
TGTGCCAGCAGTTCCGGACAGGGGTACAATCAGCCCCAGCATTTT
CASSSGQGYNQPQHF
>TRBJ1-5|few|TRBV10-3|NA
TGTGCCATCAGTGAGAGTTTTCTTCCTGGCAGCAATCAGCCCCAGCATTTT
CAISESFLPGSNQPQHF